This entry describes one TCR beta chain. This sample stems from a study of cytomegalovirus exposure and HLA in healthy donors. Here immunoSEQ multiplex PCR was the method, and the copy in TCRdb shows in-frame clones only, minus some. The sample includes more than 250,000 clones, roughly 87% of them seen just once. The receptor was isolated from a woman aged 25 to 39 in good health and CMV-seropositive. Material for sequencing was PBMCs.

The CDR3 sequence is CASSFQEIYEQYF. Here the CDR3 DNA reads TGTGCCAGCAGCTTCCAGGAAATTTACGAGCAGTACTTC. This chain links TRBV7-9 with TRBJ2-7; no firm D call. The V gene's germline CDR1 is SEHNR and CDR2 FQNEAQ (reference sequence). The CDR3 contains 13 residues. Trimming removed 3 bases at V and 4 bases at J, with 10 bases between.